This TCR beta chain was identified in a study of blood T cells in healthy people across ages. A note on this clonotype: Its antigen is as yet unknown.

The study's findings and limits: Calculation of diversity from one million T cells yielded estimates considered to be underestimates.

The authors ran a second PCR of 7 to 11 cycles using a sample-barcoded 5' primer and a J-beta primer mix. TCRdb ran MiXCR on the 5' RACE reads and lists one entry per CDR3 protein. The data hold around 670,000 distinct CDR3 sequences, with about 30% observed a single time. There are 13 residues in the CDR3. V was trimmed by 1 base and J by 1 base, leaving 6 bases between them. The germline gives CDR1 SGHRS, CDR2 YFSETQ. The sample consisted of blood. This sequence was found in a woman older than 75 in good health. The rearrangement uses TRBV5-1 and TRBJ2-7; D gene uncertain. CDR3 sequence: CASSLKASYEQYF. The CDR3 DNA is TGCGCCAGCAGCTTGAAAGCGTCCTACGAGCAGTACTTC.